This T cell receptor (beta chain) was sequenced during a study of cytomegalovirus exposure and HLA in healthy donors. Study-level results: At a 0.05 false discovery rate, a later analysis found approximately 15,000 TCR beta sequences to be associated with HLA alleles. The study assumed roughly uniform donor sequencing depth for presence/absence analyses. The investigators catalogued 164 TCR beta chains as cytomegalovirus-associated.

PCR used 60 Vbeta primers and 13 Jbeta primers. Here immunoSEQ multiplex PCR was the method, and the copy in TCRdb shows in-frame clones only, minus some. The sample holds under 200,000 clones; about 80% are singletons and the top ten take about 9.9%. A remark on this clone: The antigen is unknown.

The source of this sequence is a man between 18 and 29 years old in good health and CMV-seropositive. Sequenced input: PBMCs.

The CDR3 DNA sequence: TGTGCCAGCAGTACAGACAGGGTCGGGGTGTTTGCTAATGAAAAACTGTTTTTT. Translating it yields CASSTDRVGVFANEKLFF. The rearrangement joins TRBV2 to TRBJ1-4, with TRBD1 identical over 7 bases. The CDR3 is made up of 18 amino acids. Trimming cost V 5 bases and J 3 bases; bases outside gene matches: 15. CDR1 and CDR2 from the germline V gene are SNHLY and FYNNEI.